A selection of T cell receptor beta chains follows, all from one sample in a study of T cells in tumors after PD-1 blockade. Generated by immunoSEQ multiplex PCR, the TCRdb table keeps only in-frame clones and is missing some. The data contain more than 50,000 clones, 74% of them singletons. Sequencing used PBMCs, obtained after anti-PD-1 treatment. These TCRs come from a human donor with basal cell carcinoma. Both conserved end residues are part of each CDR3. The D gene is left open where the match is weak. Clone size is stated in some rows and not others, as once, few, many or a class when expanded.

V gene: TRBV2; D gene: .; CDR3 length: 16; clone size: .; J gene: TRBJ1-1; CDR3 DNA: TGTGCCAGCAGCCGTGACTCGGGGCAGGTTAGCACTGAAGCTTTCTTT; CDR3 protein: CASSRDSGQVSTEAFF
V gene: TRBV29-1; D gene: TRBD1; CDR3 length: 14; clone size: .; J gene: TRBJ1-5; CDR3 DNA: TGCAGCGTCGGGGCAGGGGGCAGAGATCAGCCCCAGCATTTT; CDR3 protein: CSVGAGGRDQPQHF
V gene: TRBV7-9; D gene: TRBD2; CDR3 length: 17; clone size: .; J gene: TRBJ2-1; CDR3 DNA: TGTGCCAGCAGCTTACGTTGGGTACTCGCCGGGGGGAATGAGCAGTTCTTC; CDR3 protein: CASSLRWVLAGGNEQFF
V gene: TRBV12-3/TRBV12-4; D gene: .; CDR3 length: 13; clone size: .; J gene: TRBJ1-1; CDR3 DNA: TGTGCCAGCAGTTCCCCTGGGACGTCTGAAGCTTTCTTT; CDR3 protein: CASSSPGTSEAFF
V gene: TRBV6-4; D gene: .; CDR3 length: 13; clone size: .; J gene: TRBJ1-2; CDR3 DNA: TGTGCCAGCAGTGGGGGGGGCGCGGCTGGCTACACCTTC; CDR3 protein: CASSGGGAAGYTF
V gene: TRBV11-3; D gene: TRBD2; CDR3 length: 16; clone size: .; J gene: TRBJ2-5; CDR3 DNA: TGTGCCAGCAGCTTAGGGCGCGGGGGGGAAGAAGAGACCCAGTACTTC; CDR3 protein: CASSLGRGGEEETQYF
V gene: TRBV3-1/TRBV3-2; D gene: TRBD1; CDR3 length: 14; clone size: .; J gene: TRBJ1-6; CDR3 DNA: TGTGCCAGCAGCTTGGGACAGGGGGGCTCACCCCTCCACTTT; CDR3 protein: CASSLGQGGSPLHF
V gene: TRBV18; D gene: TRBD2; CDR3 length: 15; clone size: .; J gene: TRBJ2-1; CDR3 DNA: TGTGCCAGCTCACCACCCGGGGGGGTCTACAATGAGCAGTTCTTC; CDR3 protein: CASSPPGGVYNEQFF
V gene: TRBV7-6; D gene: .; CDR3 length: 14; clone size: .; J gene: TRBJ2-3; CDR3 DNA: TGTGCCAGCAGCTTAGCGGAGGGGGGCCATACGCAGTATTTT; CDR3 protein: CASSLAEGGHTQYF
V gene: TRBV4-1; D gene: .; CDR3 length: 17; clone size: .; J gene: TRBJ1-6; CDR3 DNA: TGCGCCAGCAGCCAGACCCCCTCGGGAGGATATAATTCACCCCTCCACTTT; CDR3 protein: CASSQTPSGGYNSPLHF
V gene: TRBV19; D gene: TRBD2; CDR3 length: 14; clone size: .; J gene: TRBJ2-1; CDR3 DNA: TGTGCCAGTACATCCGGGGGGGACTACAATGAGCAGTTCTTC; CDR3 protein: CASTSGGDYNEQFF
V gene: TRBV7-8; D gene: TRBD2; CDR3 length: 16; clone size: .; J gene: TRBJ2-5; CDR3 DNA: TGTGCCAGCAGCTTAGGGAGACTAGCGATACAAGAGACCCAGTACTTC; CDR3 protein: CASSLGRLAIQETQYF
V gene: TRBV29-1; D gene: TRBD2; CDR3 length: 15; clone size: .; J gene: TRBJ2-1; CDR3 DNA: TGCAGCGTTGAATTTGCTAGCGGGCTATACAATGAGCAGTTCTTC; CDR3 protein: CSVEFASGLYNEQFF
V gene: TRBV5-1; D gene: .; CDR3 length: 16; clone size: .; J gene: TRBJ1-4; CDR3 DNA: TGCGCCAGCAGCCCATCCCACGGGGGAACTAATGAAAAACTGTTTTTT; CDR3 protein: CASSPSHGGTNEKLFF
V gene: TRBV2; D gene: .; CDR3 length: 15; clone size: .; J gene: TRBJ2-6; CDR3 DNA: TGTGCCAGCGGTTGGGGGGCGTCTGGGGCCAACGTCCTGACTTTC; CDR3 protein: CASGWGASGANVLTF
V gene: TRBV5-5; D gene: TRBD1; CDR3 length: 15; clone size: .; J gene: TRBJ2-7; CDR3 DNA: TGTGCCAGCAGCCGGGACAGGGGAATTTCTTACGAGCAGTACTTC; CDR3 protein: CASSRDRGISYEQYF
V gene: TRBV2; D gene: .; CDR3 length: 17; clone size: once; J gene: TRBJ2-6; CDR3 DNA: TGTGCCAGCATTAAGGGAGGGGGACGTTCTGGGGCCAACGTCCTGACTTTC; CDR3 protein: CASIKGGGRSGANVLTF
V gene: TRBV5-4; D gene: .; CDR3 length: 15; clone size: .; J gene: TRBJ1-1; CDR3 DNA: TGTGCCAGCAGCTCAAAGGGGACCTGGGACACTGAAGCTTTCTTT; CDR3 protein: CASSSKGTWDTEAFF
V gene: TRBV12-3/TRBV12-4; D gene: .; CDR3 length: 12; clone size: .; J gene: TRBJ1-2; CDR3 DNA: TGTGCCAGCAGCCCCGGTGCCTCTGGCTACACCTTC; CDR3 protein: CASSPGASGYTF
V gene: TRBV4-2; D gene: TRBD2; CDR3 length: 16; clone size: .; J gene: TRBJ2-1; CDR3 DNA: TGTGCCAGCAGCCAAACAACTAGCGGGGGCTACAATGAGCAGTTCTTC; CDR3 protein: CASSQTTSGGYNEQFF
V gene: TRBV7-9; D gene: TRBD1; CDR3 length: 17; clone size: once; J gene: TRBJ1-6; CDR3 DNA: TGTGCCAGCAGTTCCACAGGGGCGAGCTCCTATAATTCACCCCTCCACTTT; CDR3 protein: CASSSTGASSYNSPLHF
V gene: TRBV6-5; D gene: .; CDR3 length: 13; clone size: .; J gene: TRBJ1-2; CDR3 DNA: TGTGCCAGCAGTTATAGGCCAACTATGGGCTACACCTTC; CDR3 protein: CASSYRPTMGYTF
V gene: TRBV3-1/TRBV3-2; D gene: .; CDR3 length: 15; clone size: .; J gene: TRBJ2-7; CDR3 DNA: TGTGCCAGCAGCCAAATTGGTGGGGGCCTGGACGAGCAGTACTTC; CDR3 protein: CASSQIGGGLDEQYF
V gene: TRBV7-9; D gene: TRBD2; CDR3 length: 15; clone size: .; J gene: TRBJ2-1; CDR3 DNA: TGTGCCAGCAGCCTTACTAGCGGGGGCCCCCCTGAGCAGTTCTTC; CDR3 protein: CASSLTSGGPPEQFF
V gene: TRBV7-2; D gene: .; CDR3 length: 17; clone size: .; J gene: TRBJ2-5; CDR3 DNA: TGTGCCAGCAGCTTAGCGCGCGGGTCGGTACAACAAGAGACCCAGTACTTC; CDR3 protein: CASSLARGSVQQETQYF
V gene: TRBV6-5; D gene: .; CDR3 length: 13; clone size: .; J gene: TRBJ2-1; CDR3 DNA: TGTGCCAGCAGTTACTTGAGAGACAATGAGCAGTTCTTC; CDR3 protein: CASSYLRDNEQFF
V gene: TRBV11-3; D gene: .; CDR3 length: 13; clone size: once; J gene: TRBJ2-1; CDR3 DNA: TGTGCCAGCAGCTTATACAGATACAATGAGCAGTTCTTC; CDR3 protein: CASSLYRYNEQFF
V gene: TRBV3-1/TRBV3-2; D gene: .; CDR3 length: 15; clone size: .; J gene: TRBJ1-1; CDR3 DNA: TGTGCCAGCAGCCTAATATACCCCGGTTTGACTGAAGCTTTCTTT; CDR3 protein: CASSLIYPGLTEAFF
V gene: TRBV12-3/TRBV12-4; D gene: .; CDR3 length: 13; clone size: .; J gene: TRBJ2-2; CDR3 DNA: TGTGCCAGCAGTTTTGGGGGCCACGGGGAGCTGTTTTTT; CDR3 protein: CASSFGGHGELFF
V gene: TRBV21-1; D gene: .; CDR3 length: 9; clone size: .; J gene: TRBJ1-1; CDR3 DNA: TGTGCCAGCAGCAAAGAAGCTTTCTTT; CDR3 protein: CASSKEAFF
V gene: TRBV10-3; D gene: .; CDR3 length: 12; clone size: few; J gene: TRBJ1-5; CDR3 DNA: TGTGCCATCGGGACCAACAATCAGCCCCAGCATTTT; CDR3 protein: CAIGTNNQPQHF
V gene: TRBV19; D gene: .; CDR3 length: 17; clone size: .; J gene: TRBJ2-2; CDR3 DNA: TGTGCCAGTAGTACTCCCGAGCCGGGGCGAGACACCGGGGAGCTGTTTTTT; CDR3 protein: CASSTPEPGRDTGELFF
V gene: TRBV5-6; D gene: TRBD1; CDR3 length: 12; clone size: once; J gene: TRBJ2-7; CDR3 DNA: TGTGCCACCGGGACAGGGCTCTACGAGCAGTACTTC; CDR3 protein: CATGTGLYEQYF
V gene: TRBV6-5; D gene: TRBD2; CDR3 length: 15; clone size: .; J gene: TRBJ2-7; CDR3 DNA: TGTGCCAGCAGCCTTAGCGGGGGGCCCACCTACGAGCAGTACTTC; CDR3 protein: CASSLSGGPTYEQYF
V gene: TRBV7-2; D gene: .; CDR3 length: 15; clone size: .; J gene: TRBJ1-6; CDR3 DNA: TGTGCCAGCAGCTTATTTACGGGTTATAATTCACCCCTCCACTTT; CDR3 protein: CASSLFTGYNSPLHF
V gene: TRBV10-3; D gene: TRBD1; CDR3 length: 18; clone size: .; J gene: TRBJ2-6; CDR3 DNA: TGTGCCATCAGTGCGGCTGGGACAGGGGGCCTTGGGGCCAACGTCCTGACTTTC; CDR3 protein: CAISAAGTGGLGANVLTF
V gene: TRBV7-9; D gene: .; CDR3 length: 16; clone size: .; J gene: TRBJ1-1; CDR3 DNA: TGTGCCAGCAGCGCACGCGGGGGGGGCGCGTACACTGAAGCTTTCTTT; CDR3 protein: CASSARGGGAYTEAFF
V gene: TRBV14; D gene: .; CDR3 length: 13; clone size: .; J gene: TRBJ2-1; CDR3 DNA: TGTGCCAGCAGCCGGGGACTTTACAATGAGCAGTTCTTC; CDR3 protein: CASSRGLYNEQFF